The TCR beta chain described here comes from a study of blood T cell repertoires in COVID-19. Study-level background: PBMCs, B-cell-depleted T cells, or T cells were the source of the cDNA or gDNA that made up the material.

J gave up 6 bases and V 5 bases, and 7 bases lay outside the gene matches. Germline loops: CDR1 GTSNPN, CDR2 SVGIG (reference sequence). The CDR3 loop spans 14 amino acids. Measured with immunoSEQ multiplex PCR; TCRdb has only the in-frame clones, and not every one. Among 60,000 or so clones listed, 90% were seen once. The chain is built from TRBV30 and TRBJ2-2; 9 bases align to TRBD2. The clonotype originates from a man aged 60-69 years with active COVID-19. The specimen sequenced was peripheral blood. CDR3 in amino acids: CAWRIAGGAGELFF. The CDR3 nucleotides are TGTGCCTGGCGTATCGCGGGGGGGGCCGGGGAGCTGTTTTTT.